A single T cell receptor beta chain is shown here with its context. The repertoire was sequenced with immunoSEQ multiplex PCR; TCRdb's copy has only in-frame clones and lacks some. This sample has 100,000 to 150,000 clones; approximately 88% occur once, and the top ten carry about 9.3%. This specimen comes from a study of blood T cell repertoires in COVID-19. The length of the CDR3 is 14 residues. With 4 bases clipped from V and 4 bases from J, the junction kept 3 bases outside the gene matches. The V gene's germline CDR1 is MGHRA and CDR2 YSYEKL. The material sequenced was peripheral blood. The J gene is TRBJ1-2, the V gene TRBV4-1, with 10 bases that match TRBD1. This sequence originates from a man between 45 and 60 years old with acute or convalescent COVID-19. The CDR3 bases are TGCGCCAGCAGCCTGGGACAGGGGAGCTATGGCTACACCTTC. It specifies CASSLGQGSYGYTF.